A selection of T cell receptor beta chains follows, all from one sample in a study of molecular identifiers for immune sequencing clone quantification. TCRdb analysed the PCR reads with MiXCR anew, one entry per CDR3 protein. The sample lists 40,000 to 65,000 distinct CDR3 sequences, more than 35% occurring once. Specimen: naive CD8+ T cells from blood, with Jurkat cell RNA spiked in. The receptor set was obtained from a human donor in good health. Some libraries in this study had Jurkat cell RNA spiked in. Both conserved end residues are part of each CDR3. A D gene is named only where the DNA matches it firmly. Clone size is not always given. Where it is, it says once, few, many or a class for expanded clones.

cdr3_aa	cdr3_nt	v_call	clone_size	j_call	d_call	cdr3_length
CASSLKRSPPGSDTQYF	TGTGCCAGCAGCCTAAAACGCTCACCCCCGGGGTCAGATACGCAGTATTTT	TRBV7-3	many	TRBJ2-3	-	17
CARQKQGAKTYEQYF	TGTGCCAGACAAAAACAGGGGGCGAAAACCTACGAGCAGTACTTC	TRBV2	-	TRBJ2-7	TRBD1	15
CASSLASGLGTQHF	TGTGCCAGCAGCTTGGCTAGCGGTTTAGGGACCCAGCACTTC	TRBV5-3	-	TRBJ2-5	TRBD2	14
CASSQPTGYQETQYF	TGTGCCAGCTCACAACCGACGGGCTACCAAGAGACCCAGTACTTC	TRBV18	few	TRBJ2-5	-	15
CSRWQGNTETQYF	TGCAGCAGGTGGCAGGGGAATACAGAGACCCAGTACTTC	TRBV20-1	many	TRBJ2-5	-	13
CASSSPRDSQETQYF	TGTGCAAGCAGCTCCCCCCGGGACAGCCAAGAGACCCAGTACTTC	TRBV3-1	-	TRBJ2-5	TRBD1	15
CASSRRSKEETQYF	TGTGCCAGCAGTAGGAGGAGTAAGGAAGAGACCCAGTACTTC	TRBV27	-	TRBJ2-5	-	14
CATQGERASSYEQYF	TGTGCCACCCAGGGGGAGCGGGCCTCCTCCTACGAGCAGTACTTC	TRBV2	many	TRBJ2-7	-	15
CASSYGLAEETQYF	TGTGCCAGCAGTTACGGACTAGCGGAAGAGACCCAGTACTTC	TRBV6-5	once	TRBJ2-5	TRBD2	14
CASSLRGQLLHF	TGTGCCAGCAGTCTCAGAGGCCAGCTACTCCACTTT	TRBV27	few	TRBJ1-6	-	12
CSVDGWEFYNEQFF	TGCAGCGTTGATGGGTGGGAGTTCTACAATGAGCAGTTCTTC	TRBV29-1	-	TRBJ2-1	-	14
CASSQVGSHENIQYF	TGTGCCAGCAGCCAAGTGGGATCCCACGAAAACATTCAGTACTTC	TRBV14	-	TRBJ2-4	-	15
CASSEVSSLAYEQYF	TGTGCCAGCAGTGAAGTCTCTAGCCTAGCCTACGAGCAGTACTTC	TRBV6-1	few	TRBJ2-7	-	15
CASSFPSGQEAFF	TGTGCCAGCAGTTTTCCTTCCGGACAGGAAGCTTTCTTT	TRBV28	many	TRBJ1-1	-	13
CASSSRGFRDFWADTQYF	TGTGCCAGCAGTTCCAGGGGGTTTCGGGATTTCTGGGCAGATACGCAGTATTTT	TRBV7-2	many	TRBJ2-3	TRBD1	18
CASNPGGTDTQYF	TGTGCCAGCAACCCCGGGGGAACAGATACGCAGTATTTT	TRBV27	-	TRBJ2-3	-	13
CASSHSLTHQETQYF	TGTGCCAGCAGCCATTCGCTGACCCACCAAGAGACCCAGTACTTC	TRBV7-9	-	TRBJ2-5	-	15
CASSPGPGLDTQYF	TGTGCCAGCAGCCCGGGGCCAGGGCTGGATACGCAGTATTTT	TRBV27	few	TRBJ2-3	-	14
CASSWFVYEQFF	TGTGCCAGCAGCTGGTTTGTTTATGAGCAGTTCTTC	TRBV11-2	many	TRBJ2-1	-	12
CASSYYTSSYNEQFF	TGTGCCAGCAGTTACTACACATCCTCCTACAATGAGCAGTTCTTC	TRBV6-5	-	TRBJ2-1	-	15
CASSRAITNYGYTF	TGTGCCAGCAGCCGGGCTATCACTAACTATGGCTACACCTTC	TRBV6-2/TRBV6-3	many	TRBJ1-2	-	14
CASPTRGNEQIF	TGTGCCTCTCCCACCAGGGGCAATGAGCAGATCTTC	TRBV19	-	TRBJ2-1	-	12
CASKKSWTTADTQYF	TGTGCCAGCAAAAAAAGTTGGACTACAGCAGATACGCAGTATTTT	TRBV6-1	few	TRBJ2-3	-	15
CASSQEYDSNSPLHF	TGCGCCAGCAGCCAAGAATACGACAGCAATTCACCCCTCCACTTT	TRBV4-3	-	TRBJ1-6	-	15
CSVAGTGETDTQYF	TGCAGCGTTGCTGGGACAGGGGAAACAGATACGCAGTATTTT	TRBV29-1	many	TRBJ2-3	TRBD1	14
CSVEGVAVSRADTQYF	TGCAGCGTTGAAGGGGTAGCGGTCAGCAGGGCAGATACGCAGTATTTT	TRBV29-1	many	TRBJ2-3	-	16
CATSALWSNQPQHF	TGTGCCACCAGTGCCTTGTGGTCAAATCAGCCCCAGCATTTT	TRBV24-1	few	TRBJ1-5	-	14
CSARDPSDYYNEQFF	TGCAGTGCTAGAGACCCCTCGGACTATTACAATGAGCAGTTCTTC	TRBV20-1	-	TRBJ2-1	-	15
CASSRLGGVSASADEQYF	TGTGCCAGCAGCCGCCTGGGAGGGGTTAGCGCGAGTGCCGACGAGCAGTACTTC	TRBV7-8	-	TRBJ2-7	TRBD2	18
CASSYPRTIMNTEAFF	TGTGCCAGCAGTTACCCCAGGACAATCATGAACACTGAAGCTTTCTTT	TRBV6-2/TRBV6-3	few	TRBJ1-1	-	16
CSARTLDTQGWPQHF	TGCAGTGCTAGAACTCTAGATACACAGGGGTGGCCCCAGCATTTT	TRBV20-1	many	TRBJ1-5	TRBD1	15
CASSPLRLASTDTQYF	TGTGCCAGCAGTCCCTTAAGACTAGCTTCCACAGATACGCAGTATTTT	TRBV12-3/TRBV12-4	many	TRBJ2-3	TRBD2	16
CASRAPLSSDTQYF	TGTGCCAGCAGGGCCCCCCTATCTTCAGATACGCAGTATTTT	TRBV12-3/TRBV12-4	many	TRBJ2-3	-	14
CASSPLSEAFF	TGTGCCAGCAGTCCCCTCTCTGAAGCTTTCTTT	TRBV6-6	-	TRBJ1-1	-	11
CASSFGGRRTDTQYF	TGTGCCAGCAGTTTCGGAGGGAGAAGGACAGATACGCAGTATTTT	TRBV12-3/TRBV12-4	few	TRBJ2-3	-	15
CASSIFGSGDQPQHF	TGTGCCAGTAGTATTTTTGGGTCGGGGGACCAGCCCCAGCATTTT	TRBV19	-	TRBJ1-5	-	15
CATRSGHFYEQYF	TGTGCCACCAGATCAGGGCACTTTTACGAGCAGTACTTC	TRBV15	few	TRBJ2-7	-	13
CAGSLDLGSGNTIYF	TGCGCCGGCAGCTTGGATCTGGGGTCTGGAAACACCATATATTTT	TRBV5-1	-	TRBJ1-3	-	15
CASSVDFRLGNTIYF	TGTGCCAGCAGCGTAGATTTCAGGCTTGGAAACACCATATATTTT	TRBV9	-	TRBJ1-3	-	15
CASSLLQKNIQYF	TGTGCCAGCAGTTTGTTACAGAAAAACATTCAGTACTTC	TRBV28	many	TRBJ2-4	-	13
CASKLGGSETQYF	TGTGCCAGCAAGCTCGGAGGATCAGAGACCCAGTACTTC	TRBV5-4	-	TRBJ2-5	-	13
CASSSGIGNQPQQF	TGTGCCAGCAGTTCTGGGATTGGCAATCAGCCCCAGCAATTT	TRBV6-2/TRBV6-3	-	TRBJ1-5	-	14